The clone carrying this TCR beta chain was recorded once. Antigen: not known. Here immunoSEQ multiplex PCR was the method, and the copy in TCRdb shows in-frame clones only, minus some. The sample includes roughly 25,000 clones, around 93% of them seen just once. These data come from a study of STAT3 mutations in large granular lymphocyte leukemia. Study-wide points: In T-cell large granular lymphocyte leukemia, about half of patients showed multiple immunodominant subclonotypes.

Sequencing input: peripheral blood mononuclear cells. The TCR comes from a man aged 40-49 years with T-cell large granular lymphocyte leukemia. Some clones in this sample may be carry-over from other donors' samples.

CDR3 residues: CAGSSDRGTNNSPLHF. Here the CDR3 DNA reads TGTGCCGGTAGCTCGGACAGGGGGACTAATAATTCACCCCTCCACTTT. The rearrangement links TRBV2 to TRBJ1-6; 10 bases agree with TRBD1. This CDR3 is 16 amino acids long. Germline loops: CDR1 SNHLY, CDR2 FYNNEI. V shed 11 bases, J shed 5 bases, and the junction held 12 bases outside the gene matches.